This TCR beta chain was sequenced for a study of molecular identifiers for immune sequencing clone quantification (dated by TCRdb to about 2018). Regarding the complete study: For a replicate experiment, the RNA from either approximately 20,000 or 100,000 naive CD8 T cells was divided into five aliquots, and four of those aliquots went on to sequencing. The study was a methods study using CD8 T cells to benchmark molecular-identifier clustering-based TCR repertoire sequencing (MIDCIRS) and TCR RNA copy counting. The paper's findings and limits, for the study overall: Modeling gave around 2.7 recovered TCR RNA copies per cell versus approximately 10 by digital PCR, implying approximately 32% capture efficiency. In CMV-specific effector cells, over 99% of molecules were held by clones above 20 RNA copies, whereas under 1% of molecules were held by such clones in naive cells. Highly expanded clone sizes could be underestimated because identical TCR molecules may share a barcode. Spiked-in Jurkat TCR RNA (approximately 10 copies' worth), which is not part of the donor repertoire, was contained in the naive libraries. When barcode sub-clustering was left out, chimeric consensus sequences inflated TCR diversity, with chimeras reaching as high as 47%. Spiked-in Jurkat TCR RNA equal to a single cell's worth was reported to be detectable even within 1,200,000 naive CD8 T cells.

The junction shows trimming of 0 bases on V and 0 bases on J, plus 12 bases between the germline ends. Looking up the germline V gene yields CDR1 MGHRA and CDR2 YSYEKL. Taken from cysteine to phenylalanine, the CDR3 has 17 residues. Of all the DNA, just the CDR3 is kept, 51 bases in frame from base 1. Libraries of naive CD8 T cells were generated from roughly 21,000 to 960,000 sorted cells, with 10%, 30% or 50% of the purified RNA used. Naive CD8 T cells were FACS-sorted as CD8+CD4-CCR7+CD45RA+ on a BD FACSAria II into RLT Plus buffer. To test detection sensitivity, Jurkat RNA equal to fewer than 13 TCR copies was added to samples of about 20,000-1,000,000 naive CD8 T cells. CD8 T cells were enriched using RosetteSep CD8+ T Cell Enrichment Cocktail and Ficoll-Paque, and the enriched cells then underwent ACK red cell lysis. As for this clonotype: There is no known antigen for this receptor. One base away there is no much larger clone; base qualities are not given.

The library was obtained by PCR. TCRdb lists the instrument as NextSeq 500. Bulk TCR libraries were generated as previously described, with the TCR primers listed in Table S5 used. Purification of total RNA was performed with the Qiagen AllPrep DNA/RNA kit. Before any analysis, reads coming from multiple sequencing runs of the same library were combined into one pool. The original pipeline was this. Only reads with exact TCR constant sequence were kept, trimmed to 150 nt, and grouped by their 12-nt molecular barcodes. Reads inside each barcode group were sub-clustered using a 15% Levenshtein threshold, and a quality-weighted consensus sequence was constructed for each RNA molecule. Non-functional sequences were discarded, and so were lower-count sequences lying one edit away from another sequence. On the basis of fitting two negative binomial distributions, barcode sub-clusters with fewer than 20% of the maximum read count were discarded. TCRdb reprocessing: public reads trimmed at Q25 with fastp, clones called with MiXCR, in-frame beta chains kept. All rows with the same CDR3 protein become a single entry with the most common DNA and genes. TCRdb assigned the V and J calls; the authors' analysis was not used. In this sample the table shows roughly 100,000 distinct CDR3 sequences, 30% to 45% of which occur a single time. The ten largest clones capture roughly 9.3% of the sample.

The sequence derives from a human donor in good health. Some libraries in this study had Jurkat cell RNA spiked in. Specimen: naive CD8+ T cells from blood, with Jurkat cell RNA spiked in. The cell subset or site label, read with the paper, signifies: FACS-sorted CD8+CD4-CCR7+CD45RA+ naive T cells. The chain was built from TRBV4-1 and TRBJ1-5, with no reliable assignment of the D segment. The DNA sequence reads TGCGCCAGCAGCCAAGACCCGGGAAAATATAGCAATCAGCCCCAGCATTTT. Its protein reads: CASSQDPGKYSNQPQHF.